This T cell receptor beta chain was sequenced for a study of blood T cell repertoires in COVID-19. The J segment lost 5 bases and the V segment lost 5 bases, leaving 8 bases of the junction unmatched. This CDR3 contains 15 residues. Germline CDR1 and CDR2: SGHNT and YENEEA. TCRdb's table, derived via immunoSEQ multiplex PCR, lists solely in-frame clones and lacks some. The repertoire has a few hundred thousand clones, 87% of them found once; the top ten carry 1%. This clone appeared a single time. The sequence derives from a man aged 45 to 65 with active or convalescent COVID-19. The source material was peripheral blood. The chain has TRBV11-3 and TRBJ1-4, with TRBD1 matching over 7 bases. The CDR3 region is CASSVLQGRNEKLFF. CDR3 in DNA: TGTGCCAGCAGCGTCCTACAGGGGAGAAATGAAAAACTGTTTTTT.